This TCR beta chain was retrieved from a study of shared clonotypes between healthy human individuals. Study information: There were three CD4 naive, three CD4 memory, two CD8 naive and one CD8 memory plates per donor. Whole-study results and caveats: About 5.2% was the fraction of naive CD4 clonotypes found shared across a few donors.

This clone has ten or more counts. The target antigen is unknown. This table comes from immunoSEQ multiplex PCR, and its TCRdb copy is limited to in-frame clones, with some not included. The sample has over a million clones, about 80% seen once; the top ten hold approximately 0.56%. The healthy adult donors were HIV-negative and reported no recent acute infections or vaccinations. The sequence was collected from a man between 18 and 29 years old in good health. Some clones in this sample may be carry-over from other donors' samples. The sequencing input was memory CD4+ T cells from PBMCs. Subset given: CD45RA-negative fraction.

The CDR3 nucleotides read TGCGCCAGCAGTTGGGACAGGGGCATTACCGGGGAGCTGTTTTTT. It codes for CASSWDRGITGELFF. The rearrangement links TRBV5-1 to TRBJ2-2, with 10 bases fitting TRBD1. Per germline, CDR1 SGHRS and CDR2 YFSETQ. J gave up 5 bases and V 5 bases, and 6 bases lay outside the gene matches. The CDR3 runs to 15 residues.